A selection of T cell receptor beta chains follows, all from one sample in a study of T-cell reconstitution after alpha-beta-depleted transplantation in children. TCRdb reanalysed the PCR reads using MiXCR and keeps one entry per CDR3 protein. The sample holds around 490,000 distinct CDR3 sequences, 10% to 12% seen once. The sequences come from PBMCs, mostly from graft donor cells, collected 180 days after TCRalphabeta/CD19-depleted stem cell transplant. The source of these receptors is a female patient aged 2-15 years who had a stem cell transplant for aplastic anemia, so the T cells may come from the graft donor. Each CDR3 is given with its conserved first and last residue. A D gene is named only where the DNA matches it firmly. Some rows have no size entry. The others give once, few or many, or a class for an expanded clone.

TRBV7-2,TRBD1,TRBJ1-1,-,CASSPQGFRDRGPEAFF,TGTGCCAGCAGCCCTCAAGGCTTCCGGGACAGGGGTCCTGAAGCTTTCTTT
TRBV28,-,TRBJ2-7,-,CASSFPNLYEQYF,TGTGCCAGCAGTTTCCCAAATCTCTACGAGCAGTACTTC
TRBV7-9,TRBD1,TRBJ2-1,-,CASSPPPGTGFHEQFF,TGTGCCAGCAGCCCCCCACCCGGGACAGGGTTCCATGAGCAGTTCTTC
TRBV4-2,-,TRBJ2-1,few,CASSQDRHATGEQFF,TGTGCCAGCAGCCAAGATCGTCACGCCACCGGGGAGCAGTTCTTC
TRBV5-6,-,TRBJ2-4,few,CASSLRTSKNIQYF,TGTGCCAGCAGCTTGAGAACAAGCAAAAACATTCAGTACTTC
TRBV7-2,TRBD2,TRBJ2-7,few,CASTVMGGTAYEQYF,TGTGCCAGCACCGTAATGGGGGGGACCGCCTACGAGCAGTACTTC
TRBV20-1,-,TRBJ2-1,few,CSALVVYPEQFF,TGCAGTGCCCTAGTAGTCTACCCTGAGCAGTTCTTC
TRBV29-1,TRBD2,TRBJ2-7,-,CSAGLAAPYEQYF,TGCAGCGCAGGACTAGCGGCTCCCTACGAGCAGTACTTC
TRBV20-1,TRBD1,TRBJ1-1,many,CSAMRDRDGTEAFF,TGCAGTGCTATGCGGGACAGGGACGGCACTGAAGCTTTCTTT
TRBV5-1,-,TRBJ2-2,few,CASSLNDSPKGELFF,TGCGCCAGCAGCTTGAATGATAGCCCCAAAGGGGAGCTGTTTTTT
TRBV6-2/TRBV6-3,-,TRBJ2-1,-,CASSYSRETPGDEQFF,TGTGCCAGCAGTTACTCTAGGGAGACCCCCGGCGATGAGCAGTTCTTC
TRBV6-2/TRBV6-3,TRBD2,TRBJ2-7,-,CASRPLEELAGYEQYF,TGTGCCAGCAGACCCCTGGAGGAACTAGCGGGTTACGAGCAGTACTTC
TRBV12-3/TRBV12-4,-,TRBJ1-4,few,CASSLPRGANEKLFF,TGTGCCAGCAGTTTACCAAGAGGGGCTAATGAAAAACTGTTTTTT
TRBV29-1,-,TRBJ1-2,-,CSVDRFDRKGFYGYTF,TGCAGCGTTGACCGCTTCGACAGGAAGGGATTCTATGGCTACACCTTC
TRBV6-5,TRBD2,TRBJ2-1,-,CASSYSTGRYNEQFF,TGTGCCAGCAGTTACTCTACCGGGAGGTACAATGAGCAGTTCTTC
TRBV27,-,TRBJ1-6,-,CASSFGGVYNSPLHF,TGTGCCAGCAGTTTTGGGGGGGTCTATAATTCACCCCTCCACTTT